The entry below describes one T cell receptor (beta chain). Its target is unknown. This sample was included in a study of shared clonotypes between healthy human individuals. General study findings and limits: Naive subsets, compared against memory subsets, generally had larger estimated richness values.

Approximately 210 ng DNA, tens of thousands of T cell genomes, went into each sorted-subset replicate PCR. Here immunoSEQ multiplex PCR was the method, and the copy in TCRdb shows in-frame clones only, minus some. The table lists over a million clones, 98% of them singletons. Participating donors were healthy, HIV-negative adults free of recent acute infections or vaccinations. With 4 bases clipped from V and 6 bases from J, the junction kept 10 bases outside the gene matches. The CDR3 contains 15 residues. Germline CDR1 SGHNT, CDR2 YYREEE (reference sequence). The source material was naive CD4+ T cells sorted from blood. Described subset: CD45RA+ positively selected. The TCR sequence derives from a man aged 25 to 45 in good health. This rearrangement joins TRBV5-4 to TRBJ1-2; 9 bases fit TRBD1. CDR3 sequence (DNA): TGTGCCAGCAGCGGTGGACAGGGGCGAATTCATGGCTACACCTTC. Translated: CASSGGQGRIHGYTF.